These 19 T cell receptor beta chains share one sample of origin, sequenced in a study of T cell responses to AZD1222 COVID-19 vaccine. Clones were sequenced by immunoSEQ multiplex PCR, and TCRdb holds only the in-frame ones, with some missing. The table lists 150,000 to 200,000 clones, about nine tenths of them singletons. Sequencing was performed on peripheral blood, taken 28 days after the second AZD1222 dose. These receptors were obtained from an adult who received the AZD1222 COVID-19 vaccine.

This clone was detected only a few times. The rearrangement joins TRBV3-1 (or the pseudogene TRBV3-2) to TRBJ1-3; 10 bases align to TRBD1. V was pared by 4 bases and J by 11 bases, with 8 bases of the junction left unmatched. CDR1 and CDR2 (germline): LGHDT, YNNKEL (reference sequence). The CDR3 contains 14 residues. Here the CDR3 DNA reads TGTGCCAGCAGCCCACCGGGACAGGGGAGCGCCATATATTTT. It is translated as CASSPPGQGSAIYF.

The V call is TRBV24-1, the J call TRBJ1-5; the match to TRBD1 covers 10 bases. CDR3 length: 15 amino acids. The V gene's germline CDR1 is KGHDR and CDR2 SFDVKD. Losses at the gene ends were 3 bases for V and 7 bases for J; bases not matched to a gene: 5. The CDR3 spells CATSDRTGGIQPQHF. CDR3 nucleotides: TGTGCCACCAGTGATCGGACAGGGGGAATACAGCCCCAGCATTTT.

The chain combines TRBV5-8 with TRBJ1-5; tentatively, D is TRBD1 (5 bases). V shed 4 bases and J shed 3 bases, with 17 bases lying between them. The germline gives CDR1 SGHTS, CDR2 YDEGEE. The CDR3 totals 16 residues. The CDR3 spells CASSRRTRGSNQPQHF. CDR3 nucleotides: TGTGCCAGCAGCCGGAGGACTAGGGGATCCAATCAGCCCCAGCATTTT.

The rearrangement joins TRBV30 to TRBJ2-2; 9 nucleotides match TRBD1. The CDR3 consists of 14 residues. The J segment lost 7 bases and the V segment lost 2 bases, leaving 5 bases of the junction unmatched. CDR1 and CDR2 from the germline V gene are GTSNPN and SVGIG (reference sequence). CDR3 in amino acids: CAWSPGQGIGELFF. The DNA of the CDR3 is TGTGCCTGGAGTCCCGGACAGGGGATCGGGGAGCTGTTTTTT.

The V call is TRBV5-4, the J call TRBJ1-6; the D gene is possibly TRBD1 (6 bases). V lost 7 bases and J lost 0, with 20 bases in between. The CDR3 consists of 18 residues. CDR1 is SGHNT, CDR2 YYREEE, per germline (reference sequence). As DNA, the CDR3 is TGTGCCAGCGCACAAGGGGGGCGCCTCAGCTCCTATAATTCACCCCTCCACTTT. This codes for CASAQGGRLSSYNSPLHF.

CDR3 residues: CASSADRRTIYF. Here the CDR3 DNA reads TGTGCCAGCAGCGCGGACAGGCGCACCATATATTTT. The chain has TRBV7-9 and TRBJ1-3; 7 nucleotides match TRBD1. The CDR3 is 12 residues long. V lost 5 bases, J lost 9 bases, and 4 bases stayed unmatched. Germline CDR1 reads SEHNR; CDR2 reads FQNEAQ (reference sequence).

V gene TRBV5-1 combines with J gene TRBJ2-5; 9 nucleotides agree with TRBD1. CDR1 and CDR2 from the germline V gene are SGHRS and YFSETQ. Unmatched junction bases numbered 2, after V lost 4 bases and J lost 4 bases. The CDR3 runs to 13 residues. CDR3 sequence: CASSGTGSETQYF. DNA for the CDR3: TGCGCCAGCAGCGGGACAGGGTCAGAGACCCAGTACTTC. The variable domain in full, with the rest retrieved from reference TRBV5-1 and TRBJ2-5, is KAGVTQTPRYLIKTRGQQVTLSCSPISGHRSVSWYQQTPGQGLQFLFEYFSETQRNKGNFPGRFSGRQFSNSRSEMNVSTLELGDSALYLCASSGTGSETQYFGPGTRLLVL.

The V and J genes are TRBV7-8 and TRBJ1-4; D gene uncertain. CDR1 and CDR2 (germline): SGHVS, FQNEAQ. The CDR3 is made up of 16 amino acids. V was shortened by 0 bases and J by 3 bases, with 11 bases between the two germline ends. Here the CDR3 reads CASSLAGIAANEKLFF. The CDR3, as DNA: TGTGCCAGCAGCTTAGCGGGGATAGCGGCTAATGAAAAACTGTTTTTT.

The chain has TRBV5-4 and TRBJ2-5; TRBD2 agrees at 7 bases. Germline CDR1 SGHNT, CDR2 YYREEE (reference sequence). This CDR3 has 15 amino acids. V shed 4 bases, J shed 4 bases, and the junction held 10 bases outside the gene matches. CDR3 loop: CASSPRTASGETQYF. The DNA of the CDR3 is TGTGCCAGCAGCCCACGCACAGCTAGCGGAGAGACCCAGTACTTC. The full variable domain, in which reference TRBV5-4 and TRBJ2-5 provide the parts outside the CDR3, is ETGVTQSPTHLIKTRGQQVTLRCSSQSGHNTVSWYQQALGQGPQFIFQYYREEENGRGNFPPRFSGLQFPNYSSELNVNALELDDSALYLCASSPRTASGETQYFGPGTRLLVL.

V is TRBV5-1 and J is TRBJ1-5; TRBD1 might be the D (5 bases). The CDR3 runs to 17 residues. The germline V gene has CDR1 SGHRS and CDR2 YFSETQ. Deletions cut 4 bases from V and 0 bases from J, with 17 bases between. In DNA, the CDR3 is TGCGCCAGCAGCGCCGGGACGGAGAATTTTAGCAATCAGCCCCAGCATTTT. Encoded protein: CASSAGTENFSNQPQHF.

This chain links TRBV19 with TRBJ1-5; 11 nucleotides agree with TRBD1. There are 17 residues in the CDR3. CDR1 and CDR2 from the germline V gene are LNHDA and SQIVND (reference sequence). With 5 bases clipped from V and 5 bases from J, the junction kept 11 bases outside the gene matches. The CDR3 nucleotides read TGTGCCAGTAGTTATCGGACAGGGGGCGCACCGGATCAGCCCCAGCATTTT. Residues: CASSYRTGGAPDQPQHF.

The rearrangement uses TRBV11-2 and TRBJ1-2; D is possibly TRBD1 (6 bases). Germline V gives CDR1 SGHAT, CDR2 FQNNGV. V was pared by 4 bases and J by 4 bases, with 22 bases between. The CDR3 runs to 17 residues. The CDR3 protein is CASSSAWEAGQSYGYTF. CDR3 DNA: TGTGCCAGCAGCTCAGCGTGGGAAGCAGGACAGAGCTATGGCTACACCTTC. Together with reference TRBV11-2 and TRBJ1-2, the CDR3 gives the full variable domain: EAGVAQSPRYKIIEKRQSVAFWCNPISGHATLYWYQQILGQGPKLLIQFQNNGVVDDSQLPKDRFSAERLKGVDSTLKIQPAKLEDSAVYLCASSSAWEAGQSYGYTFGSGTRLTVV.

In regard to this clone: At one end, the junction sequence differs from germline, possibly due to a read error. The J gene is TRBJ1-2, the V gene TRBV5-1, with 9 bases fitting TRBD1. Germline CDR1 reads SGHRS; CDR2 reads YFSETQ. The CDR3 is 12 residues long. The CDR3 DNA reads TGCGCCAGCAGGCCGGACAGGGGCCGCCTGGGGTTC. As protein: CASRPDRGRLGF.

Written as DNA, the CDR3 is TGTGCCAGCAGTTCCTCAATACTAGTTTTTTACGAGCAGTACTTC. Protein product: CASSSSILVFYEQYF. This chain links TRBV27 with TRBJ2-7; D is perhaps TRBD2 (5 bases). CDR3 length equals 15 residues. Per the germline V gene, CDR1 is MNHEY and CDR2 is SMNVEV (reference sequence). V lost 4 bases and J 4 bases, leaving 17 bases between the germline ends.

The chain uses TRBV5-1 and TRBJ1-4, with TRBD1 matching 9 bases. Unmatched junction bases numbered 3, after V lost 1 base and J lost 5 bases. Germline loops: CDR1 SGHRS, CDR2 YFSETQ. The CDR3 extends over 15 amino acids. The CDR3 DNA sequence: TGCGCCAGCAGCTTGCAAGGACAGGGGAATGAAAAACTGTTTTTT. Its translation is CASSLQGQGNEKLFF.

This chain links TRBV6-5 with TRBJ2-2; TRBD2 might be the D (6 bases). The ends were cut back, 6 bases at V and 0 bases at J, with 8 bases in the middle. The CDR3 is 14 residues long. Germline V lookup: CDR1 MNHEY, CDR2 SVGAGI. The CDR3 here is CASRRDSNTGELFF. CDR3 sequence (DNA): TGTGCCAGCAGAAGGGACTCGAACACCGGGGAGCTGTTTTTT.

This CDR3 reads CASSLGTGGANTEAFF. The CDR3 nucleotides read TGTGCCAGCAGCTTGGGGACAGGGGGCGCGAACACTGAAGCTTTCTTT. The chain carries TRBV7-9 and TRBJ1-1; 12 bases match TRBD1. V lost 3 bases, J lost 1 base, and 3 bases stayed unmatched. Germline CDR1 is SEHNR and CDR2 is FQNEAQ (reference sequence). The CDR3 has 16 amino acids.

The chain employs TRBV29-1 and TRBJ2-5, with D possibly matching TRBD1 (6 bases). Trimming removed 6 bases from V and 4 bases from J, with 12 bases in between. The CDR3 runs 12 residues. The V gene's germline CDR1 is SQVTM and CDR2 ANQGSEA. The DNA of the CDR3 is TGCAGCGTGGCTGACAGGCGAGAGACCCAGTACTTC. Protein sequence: CSVADRRETQYF.

The chain recombines TRBV12-3 or TRBV12-4 with TRBJ1-5; D ambiguous. CDR3 length: 12 residues. V lost 3 bases, J lost 7 bases, and 7 bases lay in between. CDR3 sequence reads: CASSFGVQPQHF. As DNA, the CDR3 is TGTGCCAGCAGTTTTGGTGTCCAGCCCCAGCATTTT.